Listed below are T cell receptor beta chains from one sample, sequenced in a study of tumor-infiltrating lymphocytes in primary liver carcinoma. MiXCR was run by TCRdb on the multiplex PCR reads, yielding one entry per CDR3 protein. This sample has 180,000 or so distinct CDR3 sequences, with over 45% found just once. The sequencing input was peripheral blood. The receptors originated from a man aged 35 to 55 with primary liver carcinoma and hepatitis B virus infection. The CDR3 runs from the conserved cysteine through the conserved F or W. Each record gives: V gene, D gene, clone size, J gene, CDR3 protein, CDR3 DNA. A D gene is named only where the DNA matches it firmly. Expanded clones are given a class, and other clones once, few, many or no size at all.

TRBV5-5	-	once	TRBJ1-5	CASSLWSARNQPQNF	TGTGCCAGCAGCTTGTGGTCAGCCCGCAATCAGCCCCAGAATTTT
TRBV4-2	-	-	TRBJ1-1	CASSREQGTEAFF	TGTGCCAGCAGCCGAGAGCAGGGCACTGAAGCTTTCTTT
TRBV5-4	TRBD2	-	TRBJ2-7	CASSLPTSGRAHEQYF	TGTGCCAGCAGCCTGCCGACTAGCGGGAGGGCCCACGAGCAGTACTTC
TRBV11-2	-	-	TRBJ2-1	CASSLDPGTTNEQFF	TGTGCCAGCAGCTTAGATCCCGGGACGACCAATGAGCAGTTCTTC
TRBV4-1	-	few	TRBJ2-7	CASSQDSAGWSYEQYF	TGCGCCAGCAGCCAAGATTCGGCGGGATGGTCCTACGAGCAGTACTTC
TRBV7-9	-	-	TRBJ2-7	CASSLARGRSHGQYF	TGTGCCAGCAGCTTAGCGCGTGGGAGGTCCCACGGGCAGTACTTC
TRBV30	TRBD2	-	TRBJ2-5	CAWSDGGETQYF	TGTGCCTGGAGTGACGGGGGGGAGACCCAGTACTTC
TRBV11-2	-	-	TRBJ2-7	CANSLDPQGNDQYF	TGTGCCAACAGCTTAGACCCACAGGGAAACGATCAGTACTTC
TRBV12-3/TRBV12-4	TRBD1	few	TRBJ2-5	CASSVGQGRETQYF	TGTGCCAGCAGTGTCGGACAGGGGAGAGAGACCCAGTACTTC
TRBV5-6	-	-	TRBJ1-1	CASSRGFTEAFF	TGTGCCAGCAGCCGCGGGTTTACTGAAGCTTTCTTT
TRBV10-3	-	-	TRBJ2-3	CDTSEDSVGDTQYF	TGTGACACCAGTGAGGATAGCGTGGGGGATACGCAGTATTTT
TRBV12-3/TRBV12-4	-	-	TRBJ2-1	CASSLDSHSYNEQFF	TGTGCCAGCAGTTTGGACAGCCACTCCTACAATGAGCAGTTCTTC
TRBV7-9	TRBD2	-	TRBJ2-7	CASSFPGAGVPYEQYF	TGTGCCAGCAGCTTTCCGGGAGCGGGAGTCCCCTACGAGCAGTACTTC
TRBV29-1	TRBD1	-	TRBJ2-7	CSVITGGGPYEQYF	TGCAGCGTTATAACAGGGGGCGGCCCCTACGAGCAGTACTTC
TRBV4-1	-	-	TRBJ2-3	CANNQESQDTQYF	TGCGCCAACAACCAAGAGAGCCAAGATACGCAGTATTTT
TRBV11-2	-	many	TRBJ2-7	CASSPAGPTSYEQYF	TGTGCCAGCAGCCCAGCGGGCCCCACCTCCTACGAGCAGTACTTC
TRBV12-3/TRBV12-4	-	-	TRBJ2-1	CASCSPGEREFF	TGTGCCAGCTGTTCCCCGGGGGAGCGGGAGTTCTTC